These 30 T cell receptor beta chains originate from one sample sequenced in a study of beta chain features in type 1 diabetes (dated by TCRdb to between 2017 and 2018). Libraries were built with the immunoSEQ multiplex PCR assay. The High Capacity cDNA Reverse Transcription Kit was used to reverse transcribe all of the isolated RNA, meaning that expressed TCRB transcripts were what got sequenced. In TCRdb, the immuneACCESS table is reduced to in-frame sequences with V and J assigned. These tables do not hold every clone; where another copy was compared, an unresolved V gene accounts for under half, and the others remain unexplained. A total of about 290,000 clones appear in this sample, under 8.5% of them only once. Of the sample, more than 0.9% falls within the top ten clones. Material for sequencing was central memory CD4+ T cells from blood. These receptors all come from a woman aged 18 to 35 in good health.

This clone was counted between two and nine times. CDR3 nucleotides: TGTGCCAGCAGTGTTAGAGGGGAATATGGTGGCTACACCTTC. Protein sequence: CASSVRGEYGGYTF. The chain joins TRBV2 to TRBJ1-2, with D perhaps matching TRBD1 (5 bases). The germline CDR1 and CDR2 sequences are SNHLY and FYNNEI. CDR3 length: 14 residues. V gave up 4 bases and J gave up 7 bases, with 16 bases separating them. The variable domain in full, with the rest retrieved from reference TRBV2 and TRBJ1-2, is EPEVTQTPSHQVTQMGQEVILRCVPISNHLYFYWYRQILGQKVEFLVSFYNNEISEKSEIFDDQFSVERPDGSNFTLKIRSTKLEDSAMYFCASSVRGEYGGYTFGSGTRLTVV.

This clone came up a few times. The chain links TRBV29-1 to TRBJ2-5; D gene uncertain. Germline V gene lookup returns CDR1 SQVTM and CDR2 ANQGSEA. Trimming took off 3 bases at V and 14 bases at J, with 10 bases between the two ends. This CDR3 has 9 amino acids. CDR3 coding DNA: TGCAGCGTTGACCGTTCCCCCTACTTC. Translated: CSVDRSPYF.

CDR3 in amino acids: CSVRGDGFNTEAFF. Here the CDR3 DNA reads TGCAGCGTGAGGGGGGATGGTTTCAACACTGAAGCTTTCTTT. This chain joins TRBV29-1 and TRBJ1-1; tentatively, D is TRBD1 (6 bases). CDR3 length: 14 residues. Germline CDR1 reads SQVTM; CDR2 reads ANQGSEA. V lost 6 bases to trimming and J lost 2 bases, with 16 bases between them.

This clone was counted between two and nine times. This chain connects TRBV11-3 to TRBJ2-4; the match to TRBD1 covers 7 bases. Per the germline V gene, CDR1 is SGHNT and CDR2 is YENEEA. The CDR3 runs 18 residues. J gave up 1 base and V 2 bases, and 11 bases lay outside the gene matches. CDR3 sequence: CASSLTRQGSGAKNIQYF. The CDR3 DNA reads as TGTGCCAGCAGCTTAACCCGACAGGGAAGTGGTGCCAAAAACATTCAGTACTTC.

This clone has at least ten counts. The V gene is TRBV2, the J gene TRBJ2-7, with no clear D. Looked up from germline, CDR1 is SNHLY and CDR2 is FYNNEI. The CDR3 is made up of 11 amino acids. Trimming shortened V by 3 bases and J by 6 bases, and 6 bases separated the two germline ends. The DNA of the CDR3 is TGTGCCAGCAGTGATGGGTTCGAGCAGTACGTC. Translating gives CASSDGFEQYV.

This clone appeared a few times. The J gene is TRBJ1-5, the V gene TRBV27; D possibly corresponds to TRBD1 (5 bases). Per the germline V gene, CDR1 is MNHEY and CDR2 is SMNVEV (reference sequence). V lost 6 bases and J 3 bases, leaving 15 bases between the germline ends. This CDR3 contains 15 residues. The CDR3 DNA sequence: TGTGCCAGCAGACTTACCGGGGCCAACAATCAGCCCCAGCATTTT. Translating gives CASRLTGANNQPQHF.

This clone was recorded a few times. The rearrangement links TRBV27 to TRBJ1-2; D may be TRBD1 (6 bases). The CDR3 extends over 15 amino acids. Germline V CDR1 and CDR2: MNHEY, SMNVEV (reference sequence). Trimming pared 5 bases from V and 7 bases from J, leaving 20 bases between. The CDR3 DNA is TGTGCCAGCAGTCCCCGCCAGGGGATCGGAGGTGGCTACACCTTC. Its translation: CASSPRQGIGGGYTF.

The chain couples TRBV6-6 to TRBJ2-7, with D maybe TRBD2 (6 bases). The CDR3 totals 14 residues. Trimming took off 7 bases at V and 4 bases at J, with 17 bases between the two ends. Germline CDR1 is MNHNY and CDR2 is SVGAGI (reference sequence). CDR3 sequence reads: CASKDGEVRYEQYF. The CDR3, as DNA: TGTGCCAGCAAGGACGGGGAGGTTAGATACGAGCAGTACTTC.

This clone was observed at least ten times. This chain links TRBV7-2 with TRBJ2-7; no reliable D call. The CDR3 runs to 13 residues. Germline-derived CDR1 and CDR2 are SGHTA and FQGNSA. The V gene lost 4 bases and the J gene lost 3 bases, with 10 bases spanning the gap. CDR3 in amino acids: CASSSAGRYEQYF. The DNA for the CDR3 is TGTGCCAGCAGCTCGGCCGGCCGCTACGAGCAGTACTTC.

This clone showed up just a few times. This chain joins TRBV2 and TRBJ2-5; D is unresolved. V was clipped by 6 bases and J by 5 bases, with 13 bases between them. This CDR3 has 13 amino acids. Germline CDR1 is SNHLY and CDR2 is FYNNEI. CDR3 protein: CASRRTVVETQYF. In DNA form, the CDR3 reads TGTGCCAGCAGAAGGACCGTCGTGGAGACCCAGTACTTC.

There are a few counts of this clone. This chain uses TRBV7-3 with TRBJ2-3, with D possibly matching TRBD2 (6 bases). CDR1 is SGHTA, CDR2 FQGTGA, per germline. The V end was cut by 2 bases, the J end by 0 bases, with 12 bases between. This CDR3 is 16 amino acids long. The CDR3 sequence: CASSLFGGGSTDTQYF. CDR3 DNA: TGTGCCAGCAGCTTATTTGGGGGAGGAAGCACAGATACGCAGTATTTT.

The chain has TRBV7-8 and TRBJ1-2; D remains unclear. The CDR3 covers 18 residues. V was trimmed by 2 bases and J by 4 bases, leaving 23 bases between them. Germline CDR1 reads SGHVS; CDR2 reads FQNEAQ. The CDR3 reads CASSLLRGGAVSTYGYTF. The CDR3 DNA follows: TGTGCCAGCAGCTTATTACGTGGAGGAGCTGTGTCTACCTATGGCTACACCTTC.

This chain connects TRBV9 to TRBJ1-2; D uncertain. Between the trimmed V and J ends, which lost 3 bases and 4 bases, there was a span of 13 bases. The CDR3 contains 14 residues. The germline V gene has CDR1 SGDLS and CDR2 YYNGEE. The CDR3 region has the DNA TGTGCCAGCAGCGGTATCGCAGATGGCTATGGCTACACCTTC. Translation: CASSGIADGYGYTF.

This clone has a count of ten or more. The V gene is TRBV5-1, the J gene TRBJ1-4; 9 bases fit TRBD1. Germline CDR1 SGHRS, CDR2 YFSETQ. Unmatched junction bases numbered 6, after V lost 3 bases and J lost 9 bases. The CDR3 sequence is 14 residues long. CDR3 coding DNA: TGCGCCAGCAGCTCGGACAGGGGAGGTAAAAAACTGTTTTTT. This translates into CASSSDRGGKKLFF.

The chain links TRBV18 to TRBJ2-4; D not resolved. V was trimmed by 6 bases and J by 7 bases, leaving 28 bases between them. CDR1 is KGHSH and CDR2 is LQKENI in the germline V gene. The CDR3 is 18 residues long. CDR3 in amino acids: CASSSPMLDALHGNIQYF. The CDR3 DNA is TGTGCCAGCTCCAGCCCAATGTTGGACGCCCTTCACGGTAACATTCAGTACTTC.

Only a few counts were recorded for this clone. Distinct nucleotide sequences in the sample also encode this CDR3. The CDR3 is CAISESGTYGYTF. Here the CDR3 DNA reads TGTGCCATCAGTGAGTCGGGAACCTATGGCTACACCTTC. The chain links TRBV10-3 to TRBJ1-2; D is unclear. The V gene lost 0 bases and the J gene lost 4 bases, with 6 bases spanning the gap. The germline V gene has CDR1 ENHRY and CDR2 SYGVKD. The CDR3 sequence is 13 residues long.

The table lists this clone with a few counts. This chain links TRBV2 with TRBJ1-2; no definite D call. The V gene lost 6 bases and the J gene lost 5 bases, with 13 bases spanning the gap. CDR1 is SNHLY, CDR2 FYNNEI, per germline. The CDR3 consists of 13 residues. The CDR3: CASSGGPRYGYTF. CDR3 coding DNA: TGTGCCAGCAGCGGTGGTCCTCGTTATGGCTACACCTTC.

V is TRBV5-6 and J is TRBJ1-4; TRBD1 matches at 7 bases. The CDR3 has 15 amino acids. Looked up from germline, CDR1 is SGHDT and CDR2 is YYEEEE. V lost 1 base and J lost 8; bases outside the gene matches: 8. DNA of the CDR3: TGTGCCAGCAGCTTGAATCCAGGGGGTAGGGAAAAACTGTTTTTT. Residues: CASSLNPGGREKLFF.

This sequence joins TRBV6-6 and TRBJ1-4; TRBD1 is a possible D gene (5 bases). The CDR3 loop spans 15 amino acids. Germline CDR1 and CDR2: MNHNY and SVGAGI (reference sequence). V was shortened by 5 bases and J by 7 bases, with 17 bases between the two germline ends. The CDR3 spells CASSTWGGRTEKLFF. CDR3 coding DNA: TGTGCCAGCAGTACCTGGGGCGGGAGGACTGAAAAACTGTTTTTT.

J is TRBJ1-5 and V is TRBV5-1, with a weak D call TRBD1 (5 bases). V was pared by 2 bases and J by 5 bases, with 11 bases between. Per germline, CDR1 SGHRS and CDR2 YFSETQ. The CDR3 covers 14 residues. The CDR3 loop reads CASSLTGPHQPQHF. The CDR3 DNA is TGCGCCAGCAGCTTAACAGGTCCACATCAGCCCCAGCATTTT.

The V and J genes are TRBV7-9 and TRBJ1-6, with 7 nucleotides matching TRBD1. CDR1 and CDR2 (germline): SEHNR, FQNEAQ (reference sequence). The CDR3 is 15 amino acids. Germline trimming cut 5 bases from V and 7 bases from J; bases unmatched to any gene: 8. CDR3 residues: CASSPQGLGNSPLHF. DNA for the CDR3: TGTGCCAGCAGCCCACAGGGGTTGGGGAATTCACCCCTCCACTTT. Variable domain in full (rest from reference TRBV7-9 and TRBJ1-6): DTGVSQNPRHKITKRGQNVTFRCDPISEHNRLYWYRQTLGQGPEFLTYFQNEAQLEKSRLLSDRFSAERPKGSFSTLEIQRTEQGDSAMYLCASSPQGLGNSPLHFGNGTRLTVT.

V usage is TRBV18 and J usage is TRBJ1-2; a weak D match, TRBD1 (5 bases). This CDR3 region has 17 residues. The germline V gene encodes CDR1 KGHSH and CDR2 LQKENI. Deletions cut 6 bases from V and 5 bases from J, with 25 bases between. DNA of the CDR3: TGTGCCAGCTCTCCATTAGGCGGGACCGGGTTGAGTTATGGCTACACCTTC. It translates to CASSPLGGTGLSYGYTF.

The genes are TRBV11-1 and TRBJ2-5, with 7 bases fitting TRBD1. The CDR3 is 15 residues long. Germline CDR1 SGHAT, CDR2 FQDESV (reference sequence). The J segment lost 1 base and the V segment lost 4 bases, leaving 6 bases of the junction unmatched. In DNA, the CDR3 is TGTGCCAGCAGCTCCGGACAGGCCCCCCAAGAGACCCAGTACTTC. It codes for CASSSGQAPQETQYF.

The CDR3 sequence is CAWSVTAGDFYGYTF. In DNA, the CDR3 is TGTGCCTGGAGTGTAACGGCAGGGGATTTCTATGGCTACACCTTC. The chain is built from TRBV30 and TRBJ1-2, with D possibly being TRBD1 (6 bases). V lost 0 bases and J 4 bases, leaving 15 bases between the germline ends. Germline assignment: CDR1 GTSNPN and CDR2 SVGIG (reference sequence). This CDR3 spans 15 amino acids.

In this sample, this clone turned up a few times. The V gene is TRBV6-5, the J gene TRBJ1-5; TRBD1 agrees at 7 bases. Germline loops: CDR1 MNHEY, CDR2 SVGAGI. The CDR3 extends over 15 amino acids. Losses at the gene ends were 5 bases for V and 3 bases for J; bases not matched to a gene: 7. This chain's CDR3 is CASSKHDRDNQPQHF. The CDR3 DNA sequence: TGTGCCAGCAGTAAGCACGACAGGGACAATCAGCCCCAGCATTTT.

The chain carries TRBV9 and TRBJ1-1; tentatively, D is TRBD1 (6 bases). The V end lost 0 bases, the J end lost 2 bases, and 14 bases lay between the germline ends. CDR3 size: 16 residues. Germline lookup yields CDR1 SGDLS and CDR2 YYNGEE. The CDR3 is CASSVARDRKNTEAFF. The CDR3 region has the DNA TGTGCCAGCAGCGTAGCTCGAGACAGGAAAAACACTGAAGCTTTCTTT.

This clone was observed a few times. The chain links TRBV2 to TRBJ1-1; TRBD1 might be the D (6 bases). The CDR3 has 15 residues. Germline V gene sequence: CDR1 SNHLY, CDR2 FYNNEI. V was trimmed by 6 bases and J by 1 base, leaving 15 bases between them. In DNA, the CDR3 is TGTGCCAGCAGGAGGCAATCGGGGGCGAACACTGAAGCTTTCTTT. This encodes CASRRQSGANTEAFF.

This chain joins TRBV7-2 and TRBJ2-1; D uncertain. This CDR3 has 16 residues. Per the germline V gene, CDR1 is SGHTA and CDR2 is FQGNSA. V was clipped by 5 bases and J by 7 bases, with 21 bases between them. CDR3 in DNA: TGTGCCAGCAGCCTAAAGTCCGGTGTCCCTTGGAATGAGCAGTTCTTC. It codes for CASSLKSGVPWNEQFF.

This clone has a handful of counts. The junction and the germline gene differ at one end; a read error may be behind it. The V call is TRBV7-7, the J call TRBJ1-3; D is unclear. The CDR3 length is 12 residues. Germline assignment: CDR1 SSHAT and CDR2 FNYEAQ (reference sequence). The CDR3 reads CASSPGGNTIYF. CDR3 nucleotide sequence: TGTGCTAGCAGCCCCGGGGGAAACACCATATATTTT.

The chain has TRBV6-5 and TRBJ2-7; no definite D call. Germline V gene sequence: CDR1 MNHEY, CDR2 SVGAGI. The CDR3 runs to 14 residues. Between the trimmed V and J ends, which lost 6 bases and 4 bases, there was a span of 16 bases. The CDR3 is CASRTTVQDYEQYF. For the CDR3, the DNA is TGTGCCAGCAGAACGACCGTACAAGATTACGAGCAGTACTTC.